The source of this T cell receptor beta chain is a study of T cell repertoires in cytomegalovirus infection. The overall study: From public TCR beta signatures came an indication of both CMV infection and matching HLA type. Broader study findings: In two of eight donors, the top clonotype was HLA-C-restricted CMV-specific.

This clonotype was detected only a few times. Its target is not known. This CDR3 comprises 14 residues. The germline V and J ends were trimmed by 4 bases and 3 bases, with 13 bases remaining between them. CDR1 and CDR2 from the germline V gene are DFQATT and SNEGSKA (reference sequence). In TCRdb, the reads were re-called with MiXCR into one record per CDR3 protein. The table has 150,000 to 200,000 distinct CDR3 sequences, roughly 19% seen once. The source material was PBMCs. This chain connects TRBV20-1 to TRBJ1-5, with D unclear. The receptor was derived from a human donor in good health (CMV status not recorded). Some clones in this sample may be carry-over from other donors' samples. CDR3 protein: CSATRGRANQPQHF. CDR3 nucleotides: TGCAGTGCTACGAGAGGGAGAGCCAATCAGCCCCAGCATTTT.